The 2 T cell receptor beta chains reported below all come from one sample, sequenced in a study of T cell repertoires in cytomegalovirus infection. TCRdb reanalysed the reads using MiXCR and keeps one entry per CDR3 protein. The data contain under 200,000 distinct CDR3 sequences, about 28% of them seen just once; the ten biggest clones take up about 31%. The sample consisted of PBMCs. The receptors here all came from a human donor in good health (CMV status not recorded). Some clones in this sample may be carry-over from other donors' samples.

This clonotype was seen more than once but under ten times. The gene calls are TRBV7-9 and TRBJ2-1, with 7 positions matching TRBD2. The J segment lost 7 bases and the V segment lost 2 bases, leaving 5 bases of the junction unmatched. CDR1 is SEHNR, CDR2 FQNEAQ, per germline (reference sequence). CDR3 length equals 14 residues. CDR3 in DNA: TGTGCCAGCAGCTTACCAGGACTAGGGAATGAGCAGTTCTTC. This sequence encodes CASSLPGLGNEQFF.

This clonotype came up a few times. V and J are TRBV5-5 and TRBJ2-5, with 8 bases that match TRBD1. This CDR3 has 14 residues. V lost 2 bases, J lost 2 bases, and 2 bases stayed unmatched. The germline CDR1 and CDR2 sequences are SGHKS and YYEKEE (reference sequence). CDR3 nucleotide sequence: TGTGCCAGCAGCTTCCGGGACAGGCAAGAGACCCAGTACTTC. It translates to CASSFRDRQETQYF. Full variable domain (rest looked up from reference TRBV5-5 and TRBJ2-5): DAGVTQSPTHLIKTRGQQVTLRCSPISGHKSVSWYQQVLGQGPQFIFQYYEKEERGRGNFPDRFSARQFPNYSSELNVNALLLGDSALYLCASSFRDRQETQYFGPGTRLLVL.